One sample yielded the 16 T cell receptor beta chains listed below, sequenced in a study of blood T cell repertoires in COVID-19. Profiling relied on immunoSEQ multiplex PCR, and the TCRdb table lists in-frame clones only, not all of them. The table shows 450,000 to 600,000 clones, with roughly nine tenths occurring only once. Sequenced: PBMCs or T cells enriched from blood (not recorded which). The receptors were gathered from a woman under 30 who had recovered from COVID-19.

The genes are TRBV30 and TRBJ1-5; D perhaps matches TRBD1 (5 bases). This CDR3 comprises 15 residues. CDR1 and CDR2 (germline): GTSNPN, SVGIG (reference sequence). Trimming removed 0 bases at V and 5 bases at J, with 14 bases between. The CDR3 DNA reads as TGTGCCTGGAGTGTCAAAGGGGATTCTGATCAGCCCCAGCATTTT. Translating gives CAWSVKGDSDQPQHF.

The rearrangement links TRBV2 to TRBJ2-1, with 9 bases that match TRBD1. This CDR3 region has 13 residues. Germline V gene sequence: CDR1 SNHLY, CDR2 FYNNEI. V shed 6 bases and J 7 bases; nucleotides not matched to a gene: 4. CDR3 nucleotide sequence: TGTGCCAGCAGACGGACAGGGGTGAATGAGCAGTTCTTC. Translation gives CASRRTGVNEQFF.

J is TRBJ2-5 and V is TRBV28, with D unclear. The CDR3 loop spans 13 amino acids. The V end lost 7 bases, the J end lost 2 bases, and 11 bases lay between the germline ends. Germline CDR1 MDHEN, CDR2 SYDVKM. The DNA of the CDR3 is TGTGCCAGCACCTACACTATACAAGAGACCCAGTACTTC. Amino acids: CASTYTIQETQYF.

This chain joins TRBV2 and TRBJ2-7; D remains unclear. Trimming pared 7 bases from V and 2 bases from J, leaving 12 bases between. CDR1 is SNHLY, CDR2 FYNNEI, per germline. CDR3 length equals 13 residues. The CDR3 region is CASKVRGPYEQYF. The CDR3 DNA reads as TGTGCCAGCAAGGTACGTGGGCCCTACGAGCAGTACTTC.

The sample holds one count of this clone. The V gene is TRBV5-1, the J gene TRBJ2-2; 8 bases are a match to TRBD2. Germline CDR1 SGHRS, CDR2 YFSETQ. The V and J ends lost 2 bases and 1 base, in that order; junction bases with no gene match: 10. The CDR3 runs 18 residues. CDR3 in DNA: TGCGCCAGCAGCTTCGGAAATAGCGGGGACCTGAACACCGGGGAGCTGTTTTTT. It codes for CASSFGNSGDLNTGELFF.

The chain employs TRBV10-1 and TRBJ2-2, with D possibly TRBD1 on 6 matching bases. The CDR3 runs to 14 residues. Deletions cut 10 bases from V and 5 bases from J, with 17 bases between. Germline lookup yields CDR1 WNHNN and CDR2 SYGVQD (reference sequence). The CDR3 nucleotides are TGCGCCACTCAGCCCGGACAGACGACCGGGGAGCTGTTTTTT. Protein: CATQPGQTTGELFF.

The chain has TRBV28 and TRBJ1-2, with 12 nucleotides matching TRBD1. CDR1 and CDR2 from the germline V gene are MDHEN and SYDVKM. With V trimmed by 7 bases and J by 8 bases, 8 bases remained unmatched. The CDR3 has 14 amino acids. For the CDR3, the DNA is TGTGCCAGCACTCGAGGGACAGGGGGCCGGGGCTACACCTTC. Protein: CASTRGTGGRGYTF.

J is TRBJ2-7 and V is TRBV28; 8 nucleotides agree with TRBD1. Germline trimming cut 7 bases from V and 7 bases from J; bases unmatched to any gene: 15. This CDR3 comprises 15 residues. CDR1 and CDR2 from the germline V gene are MDHEN and SYDVKM. This CDR3 reads CASMEPQGERGEQYF. In DNA form, the CDR3 reads TGTGCCAGCATGGAACCACAGGGGGAGAGGGGGGAGCAGTACTTC.

This chain links TRBV19 with TRBJ1-5; D is uncertain. This CDR3 contains 15 residues. Trimming pared 6 bases from V and 4 bases from J, leaving 16 bases between. Germline V CDR1 and CDR2: LNHDA, SQIVND (reference sequence). CDR3 protein: CASRTPTRANQPQHF. The CDR3 DNA sequence: TGTGCCAGTAGGACCCCGACGAGGGCAAATCAGCCCCAGCATTTT.

The rearrangement uses TRBV3-1 (or the pseudogene TRBV3-2) and TRBJ2-2, with 10 bases that match TRBD2. Trimming took 1 base from V and 6 from J; bases not matched to a gene: 2. Germline-derived CDR1 and CDR2 are LGHDT and YNNKEL (reference sequence). This CDR3 has 15 amino acids. CDR3 protein: CASSQGTSGAGELFF. DNA of the CDR3: TGTGCCAGCAGCCAAGGAACTAGCGGGGCCGGGGAGCTGTTTTTT.

This rearrangement joins TRBV19 to TRBJ1-1; D might be TRBD1 (5 bases). The CDR3 sequence is 15 residues long. Trimming shortened V by 0 bases and J by 5 bases, and 13 bases separated the two germline ends. Germline values: CDR1 LNHDA, CDR2 SQIVND (reference sequence). The CDR3 bases are TGTGCCAGTAGTATAGATCACGGGGGTCAAACTGAAGCTTTCTTT. Its translation is CASSIDHGGQTEAFF.

V is TRBV12-3 or TRBV12-4 and J is TRBJ2-1, with D perhaps matching TRBD2 (5 bases). The CDR3 has 12 residues. The V end lost 6 bases, the J end lost 10 bases, and 13 bases lay between the germline ends. For the CDR3, the DNA is TGTGCCAGCAGCCCCGGAGGAGTAGAGCAGTTCTTC. It specifies CASSPGGVEQFF.

This clone appeared once. The rearrangement joins TRBV2 to TRBJ1-5, with 11 bases aligning to TRBD1. This CDR3 spans 18 amino acids. V lost 3 bases, J lost 2 bases, and 9 bases stayed unmatched. Germline V gives CDR1 SNHLY, CDR2 FYNNEI. The CDR3 region is CASSDWTGGTLGNQPQHF. In DNA, the CDR3 is TGTGCCAGCAGTGATTGGACAGGGGGCACCCTGGGCAATCAGCCCCAGCATTTT.

This clone came up once. CDR3 DNA sequence: TGTGCCAGCAGTACGGGACAGGGGGACGGTTCACCCCTCCACTTT. Its translation is CASSTGQGDGSPLHF. J is TRBJ1-6 and V is TRBV6-6; TRBD1 aligns across 11 bases. The CDR3 totals 15 residues. CDR1 and CDR2 (germline): MNHNY, SVGAGI (reference sequence). J lost 9 bases, V lost 5 bases, and 6 bases had no gene match.

J is TRBJ2-1 and V is TRBV28; 8 nucleotides align to TRBD1. The germline V gene has CDR1 MDHEN and CDR2 SYDVKM. This CDR3 contains 14 residues. V shed 2 bases and J 10 bases; nucleotides not matched to a gene: 7. The CDR3, as DNA: TGTGCCAGCAGTTTAGAGGACAGGGATGGGGAGCAGTTCTTC. Translation gives CASSLEDRDGEQFF.

This chain connects TRBV3-1 (or the pseudogene TRBV3-2) to TRBJ2-3; 7 bases are a match to TRBD1. Germline V gene data show CDR1 as LGHDT and CDR2 as YNNKEL (reference sequence). The CDR3 extends over 14 amino acids. V shed 4 bases, J shed 4 bases, and the junction held 5 bases outside the gene matches. CDR3 protein: CASSLDRESDTQYF. CDR3 nucleotide sequence: TGTGCCAGCAGCCTCGACAGGGAATCAGATACGCAGTATTTT.